Each of the 2 T cell receptor beta chains below was sequenced from the same sample in a study of blood T cells in healthy people across ages. It was with a sample-barcoded 5' primer and a J-beta primer mix that a second PCR of roughly 6 to 12 cycles was run. TCRdb re-called the 5' RACE reads through MiXCR, storing one row per CDR3 protein. The sample contains approximately 800,000 distinct CDR3 sequences, 60% to 80% of which appear only once. The specimen was blood. These receptors all come from a man aged 25-45 years in good health.

The genes are TRBV6-5 and TRBJ1-2, with TRBD1 matching over 9 bases. The CDR3 contains 13 residues. In germline, CDR1 is MNHEY, CDR2 SVGAGI. Germline trimming cut 7 bases from V and 6 bases from J; bases unmatched to any gene: 6. The CDR3 here is CASTQQGANGYTF. The DNA of the CDR3 is TGTGCCAGCACCCAACAGGGGGCGAATGGCTACACCTTC.

The chain links TRBV4-3 to TRBJ2-1; 9 bases are a match to TRBD2. The J segment lost 9 bases and the V segment lost 0 bases, leaving 6 bases of the junction unmatched. Germline V lookup: CDR1 LGHNA, CDR2 YSLEER. The CDR3 is made up of 15 amino acids. The CDR3 here is CASSQDGGGASEQFF. CDR3 sequence (DNA): TGCGCCAGCAGCCAAGATGGCGGGGGGGCAAGTGAGCAGTTCTTC.